This TCR beta chain was sequenced for a study of metastatic and nonmetastatic thyroid tumors. The entire patient cohort was treatment-naive prior to thyroid surgery. Ten or more counts support this clone. Trimming removed 2 bases at V and 4 bases at J, with 11 bases between. Germline V CDR1 and CDR2: SGHNT, YENEEA. This CDR3 spans 14 amino acids. TCRdb recomputed clones from the PCR reads via MiXCR. The sample shows over 35,000 clones, around 16% of them seen only once. V usage is TRBV11-3 and J usage is TRBJ1-1, with D hard to call. The TCR was taken from a female donor with papillary thyroid cancer or a benign thyroid nodule (not recorded which). Some clones in this sample may be carry-over from other donors' samples. Specimen: tumor tissue. The CDR3 coding sequence is TGTGCCAGCAGCTTACCGCCTTATAGCACTGAAGCTTTCTTT. Translated, it gives CASSLPPYSTEAFF.